Below, 27 T cell receptor beta chains from the same sample are listed, as sequenced in a study of post-analysis software for immune sequencing data. Their cognate antigens are unknown. Unique molecular identifiers tagged the TCR beta cDNA libraries. In TCRdb, the PCR reads were re-called with MiXCR into one record per CDR3 protein. The sample lists about 560,000 distinct CDR3 sequences; around 47% were seen once. Study-wide findings and caveats: Higher frequency in patients than in controls was seen for roughly five TRBV segments, with TRBV5-6, TRBV5-1 and TRBV20-1 among them.

Sequenced input: blood. All receptors derive from a girl aged 10 to 17 with multiple sclerosis.

This chain connects TRBV12-3 or TRBV12-4 to TRBJ2-3; 8 nucleotides agree with TRBD2. The V segment lost 4 bases and the J segment 1 base; nucleotides outside the gene matches: 4. This CDR3 contains 15 residues. CDR3 sequence reads: CASSYSGVRTDTQYF. Here the CDR3 DNA reads TGTGCCAGCAGTTATAGCGGGGTCCGCACAGATACGCAGTATTTT.

This clonotype was seen a few times. The rearrangement joins TRBV7-2 to TRBJ2-5; 7 nucleotides agree with TRBD1. Germline CDR1 SGHTA, CDR2 FQGNSA. Trimming at V came to 4 bases and at J to 2 bases, leaving 7 bases not matched to a gene. The CDR3 consists of 15 residues. The CDR3 bases are TGTGCCAGCAGCTACCTCCGGGACAGTCAAGAGACCCAGTACTTC. As protein: CASSYLRDSQETQYF.

The V gene is TRBV10-3, the J gene TRBJ2-3, with 8 bases aligning to TRBD1. Germline CDR1 and CDR2: ENHRY and SYGVKD. The CDR3 extends over 14 amino acids. The V gene end was trimmed by 6 bases and the J gene end by 3 bases; junction bases not matched to a gene: 5. Here the CDR3 DNA reads TGTGCCATCAGAGAGGACAGGGCGACAGATACGCAGTATTTT. It specifies CAIREDRATDTQYF.

The chain employs TRBV10-3 and TRBJ2-1, with TRBD2 matching over 7 bases. This CDR3 has 15 residues. V lost 2 bases to trimming and J lost 3 bases; unmatched junction nucleotides: 4. Germline CDR1 reads ENHRY; CDR2 reads SYGVKD. The CDR3 DNA is TGTGCCATCAGTGAGCCCGCGGGGGACTACAATGAGCAGTTCTTC. Its translation is CAISEPAGDYNEQFF.

The sample holds a few counts of this clonotype. An end of the junction differs from the germline gene, which may be a read error. The chain is built from TRBV4-1 and TRBJ1-4, with 7 bases matching TRBD1. Germline lookup yields CDR1 MGHRA and CDR2 YSYEKL. The CDR3 is 19 amino acids. The CDR3 loop is CASSSHWDRPGGGNEKRFF. The CDR3 region has the DNA TGCGCCAGCAGCTCTCACTGGGACAGACCAGGTGGAGGTAATGAAAAACGGTTTTTT.

The chain joins TRBV12-3 or TRBV12-4 to TRBJ1-1; no clear D. This CDR3 is 13 amino acids long. Trimming removed 7 bases at V and 3 bases at J, with 12 bases between. For the CDR3, the DNA is TGTGCCAGCACCGACTTAGGATACACTGAAGCTTTCTTT. Translating it yields CASTDLGYTEAFF.

This clonotype was observed a handful of times. The genes are TRBV20-1 and TRBJ2-5; the D gene is possibly TRBD2 (5 bases). The V gene's germline CDR1 is DFQATT and CDR2 SNEGSKA (reference sequence). The CDR3 totals 15 residues. With 1 base removed from V and 2 bases from J, the gap between germline ends came to 14 bases. The CDR3 region has the DNA TGCAGTGCTAGAGGGAGAGGGTGGGAGCAAGAGACCCAGTACTTC. This gives the protein CSARGRGWEQETQYF.

The rearrangement uses TRBV28 and TRBJ2-3, with D unresolved. Trimming took 7 bases from V and 6 from J, leaving 8 bases between them. The V gene's germline CDR1 is MDHEN and CDR2 SYDVKM. This CDR3 is built from 11 residues. The CDR3 DNA sequence: TGTGCCAGCACTACCCAGGATACGCAGTATTTT. It yields the protein CASTTQDTQYF.

In this sample, this clonotype turned up a few times. This rearrangement joins TRBV6-1 to TRBJ2-6, with D possibly being TRBD2 (6 bases). The CDR3 length is 19 residues. V was cut by 2 bases and J by 0 bases, with 17 bases left in between. The germline V gene has CDR1 MNHNS and CDR2 SASEGT. CDR3 sequence reads: CASSEPGVGGDSGANVLTF. The CDR3 DNA reads as TGTGCCAGCAGTGAACCGGGCGTCGGGGGAGACTCTGGGGCCAACGTCCTGACTTTC.

V and J are TRBV7-2 and TRBJ2-1; possibly TRBD2 for D (7 bases). The J call may be incorrect, as the DNA end agrees better with TRBJ2-7. Germline V gives CDR1 SGHTA, CDR2 FQGNSA. The CDR3 runs 14 residues. The DNA for the CDR3 is TGTGCCAGCAGCATCCTAGTCGGGGGGCGCGAGCAGTACTTC. This gives the protein CASSILVGGREQYF.

The chain carries TRBV29-1 and TRBJ2-1; 8 bases map to TRBD1. This CDR3 spans 13 amino acids. CDR1 SQVTM and CDR2 ANQGSEA come from the germline V gene. The J segment lost 7 bases and the V segment lost 7 bases, leaving 9 bases of the junction unmatched. CDR3 sequence reads: CSAVPGQENEQFF. The DNA of the CDR3 is TGCAGCGCCGTGCCGGGACAGGAGAATGAGCAGTTCTTC.

The V call is TRBV10-3, the J call TRBJ2-7, with no clear D. The V and J ends lost 2 bases and 2 bases respectively, with 7 bases between them. Germline V gene data show CDR1 as ENHRY and CDR2 as SYGVKD. The CDR3 has 13 amino acids. CDR3 sequence: CAISENGPYEQYF. The CDR3 coding sequence is TGTGCCATCAGTGAGAACGGTCCCTACGAGCAGTACTTC.

This clonotype turned up a few times. This chain connects TRBV11-3 to TRBJ2-7, with D unresolved. Trimming removed 0 bases from V and 3 bases from J, with 6 bases in between. CDR1 is SGHNT, CDR2 YENEEA, per germline. The CDR3 has 13 amino acids. CDR3 bases: TGTGCCAGCAGCTTAGAGGAAGGCTACGAGCAGTACTTC. This translates into CASSLEEGYEQYF.

The chain couples TRBV25-1 to TRBJ2-3, with TRBD2 as a possible D gene (5 bases). Per germline, CDR1 MGHDK and CDR2 SYGVNS. V lost 3 bases to trimming and J lost 3 bases, with 10 bases between them. The CDR3 is 14 residues long. CDR3 sequence: CASSDDRGTDTQYF. CDR3 DNA sequence: TGTGCCAGCAGTGACGACCGAGGGACAGATACGCAGTATTTT.

This chain connects TRBV12-3 or TRBV12-4 to TRBJ1-2; weak D call: TRBD1 (6 bases). Trimming shortened V by 8 bases and J by 6 bases, and 7 bases separated the two germline ends. This CDR3 contains 10 residues. For the CDR3, the DNA is TGTGCCAGCCGGGGGCATGGCTACACCTTC. This sequence encodes CASRGHGYTF.

The chain employs TRBV5-6 and TRBJ2-5; no clear D. Trimming took 7 bases from V and 0 from J, leaving 7 bases between them. The CDR3 has 12 residues. CDR1 SGHDT and CDR2 YYEEEE come from the germline V gene. CDR3 bases: TGTGCCAGCCGGTCGTACCAAGAGACCCAGTACTTC. It yields the protein CASRSYQETQYF.

In its sample, this clonotype was seen a few times. This rearrangement joins TRBV7-6 to TRBJ2-5; 7 bases are a match to TRBD2. V was pared by 2 bases and J by 7 bases, with 19 bases of the junction left unmatched. CDR3 length: 18 amino acids. Germline CDR1 reads SGHVS; CDR2 reads FNYEAQ. CDR3 nucleotide sequence: TGTGCCAGCAGCTTAAGCTGGAATCGGGGGGATGATCAGGGGACCCAGTACTTC. This gives the protein CASSLSWNRGDDQGTQYF.

This clonotype was counted between two and nine times. The V gene is TRBV12-3 or TRBV12-4, the J gene TRBJ2-1, with a weak D call TRBD2 (7 bases). This CDR3 region has 16 residues. Trimming cost V 5 bases and J 0 bases, with 14 bases left between them. The CDR3, as DNA: TGTGCCAGCAGTGGGGGCCCTAGCGGCTCCTACAATGAGCAGTTCTTC. This codes for CASSGGPSGSYNEQFF.

The rearrangement uses TRBV4-2 and TRBJ1-2, with D uncertain. Germline lookup yields CDR1 LGHNA and CDR2 YNFKEQ. V dropped 3 bases and J dropped 2 bases, with 7 bases sitting between them. The CDR3 loop spans 13 amino acids. This CDR3 reads CASSHRENYGYTF. In DNA, the CDR3 is TGTGCCAGCAGCCACCGGGAGAACTATGGCTACACCTTC.

This clonotype was detected only a few times. V gene TRBV12-3 or TRBV12-4 combines with J gene TRBJ2-7; a weak D match, TRBD2 (7 bases). This CDR3 has 15 amino acids. Trimming pared 5 bases from V and 4 bases from J, leaving 18 bases between. The CDR3 is CASSQTLQGGYEQYF. The CDR3 DNA follows: TGTGCCAGCAGTCAGACCCTACAGGGAGGGTACGAGCAGTACTTC.

The chain joins TRBV20-1 to TRBJ2-7, with D maybe TRBD1 (6 bases). Trimming pared 4 bases from V and 1 base from J, leaving 11 bases between. The CDR3 sequence is 13 residues long. Germline V lookup: CDR1 DFQATT, CDR2 SNEGSKA (reference sequence). This chain's CDR3 is CSATQDRSYEQYF. The CDR3 DNA reads TGCAGTGCTACACAAGACAGGTCCTACGAGCAGTACTTC.

The chain combines TRBV6-5 with TRBJ2-3, with 9 bases lining up with TRBD1. Germline lookup yields CDR1 MNHEY and CDR2 SVGAGI. The CDR3 is 13 amino acids. V lost 0 bases, J lost 14 bases, and 6 bases stayed unmatched. The DNA for the CDR3 is TGTGCCAGCAGTTACTCGGACAGGGGCCATGGGTATTTT. It is translated as CASSYSDRGHGYF.

This rearrangement joins TRBV5-1 to TRBJ1-2, with D possibly being TRBD1 (5 bases). This CDR3 spans 15 amino acids. Germline lookup yields CDR1 SGHRS and CDR2 YFSETQ. V lost 4 bases to trimming and J lost 8 bases, with 21 bases between them. In nucleotides, the CDR3 is TGCGCCAGCAGCCGGATAAGGGGACGCGGTACCGGCTACACCTTC. The encoded protein is CASSRIRGRGTGYTF.

The chain couples TRBV24-1 to TRBJ2-1; maybe TRBD1 (5 bases). The CDR3 spans 15 residues. Looked up from germline, CDR1 is KGHDR and CDR2 is SFDVKD. As DNA, the CDR3 is TGTGCGACAGACAGTGACACGCGCTCCTACAATGAGCAGTTCTTC. Translating gives CATDSDTRSYNEQFF.

This chain uses TRBV4-1 with TRBJ2-3, with 10 bases identical to TRBD1. Germline CDR1 and CDR2: MGHRA and YSYEKL. The CDR3 length is 19 residues. V lost 3 bases, J lost 1 base, and 13 bases stayed unmatched. The CDR3 reads CASSHLGGTGVVGTDTQYF. In DNA form, the CDR3 reads TGCGCCAGCAGCCACTTAGGCGGGACAGGGGTTGTAGGCACAGATACGCAGTATTTT.

This clonotype came up once. The chain carries TRBV12-3 or TRBV12-4 and TRBJ2-1, with D perhaps TRBD2 (6 bases). CDR3 length equals 14 residues. Trimming took 6 bases from V and 7 from J, leaving 16 bases between them. This CDR3 is CASRASGLENEQFF. The CDR3 DNA reads as TGTGCCAGCAGAGCAAGCGGGTTGGAGAATGAGCAGTTCTTC.

This chain connects TRBV7-9 to TRBJ2-1, with D perhaps TRBD2 (6 bases). Germline loops: CDR1 SEHNR, CDR2 FQNEAQ (reference sequence). The CDR3 consists of 16 residues. V lost 5 bases and J 8 bases, leaving 22 bases between the germline ends. In nucleotides, the CDR3 is TGTGCCAGCAGCCCCCTAACCGGGGGAACGCAAGATGAGCAGTTCTTC. Residues: CASSPLTGGTQDEQFF.